This is a list of T cell receptor beta chains from one sample in a study of shared clonotypes between healthy human individuals. The data were produced by immunoSEQ multiplex PCR, yet TCRdb's version contains in-frame clones alone and is incomplete. Of millions of clones in the sample, roughly 96% were seen once. The sample consisted of naive CD4+ T cells sorted from blood. The receptors derive from a man between 18 and 29 years old in good health. Each CDR3 is given with its conserved first and last residue. A D gene is named only where the DNA matches it firmly. Size values are once, few and many counts, or a class for expanded clones, and some rows have none.

clone_size	j_call	d_call	v_call	cdr3_nt	cdr3_aa
NA	TRBJ1-2	NA	TRBV5-1	TGCGCCAGCAGCTTGGACGGACCTATGGGCTACACCTTC	CASSLDGPMGYTF
NA	TRBJ2-1	NA	TRBV6-5	TGTGCCAGCAGCCGGTTCTCTGGGGGCAATGAGCAGTTCTTC	CASSRFSGGNEQFF
NA	TRBJ2-5	TRBD2	TRBV5-1	TGCGCCAGCAGCCTAGCGGGACAAGGCGAGACCCAGTACTTC	CASSLAGQGETQYF
NA	TRBJ1-3	NA	TRBV6-1	TGTGCCAGCAGTGTGACGGTCTCTGGAAACACCATATATTTT	CASSVTVSGNTIYF
NA	TRBJ2-4	NA	TRBV5-4	TGTGCCAGCAGCTTGGCCACCGGTTCCAAAAACATTCAGTACTTC	CASSLATGSKNIQYF
NA	TRBJ1-1	TRBD1	TRBV18	TGTGCCAGCTCACCCGGGACAGGAGGACAAGCTTTCTTT	CASSPGTGGQAFF
NA	TRBJ1-5	NA	TRBV18	TGTGCCAGCTCACCAACAATAAGGCTCGACCGAAGCAATCAGCCCCAGCATTTT	CASSPTIRLDRSNQPQHF
NA	TRBJ2-2	NA	TRBV11-2	TGTGCCAGCAGCCCTGGGGGTACCGGGGAGCTGTTTTTT	CASSPGGTGELFF
NA	TRBJ2-3	TRBD1	TRBV4-1	TGCGCCAGCAGCCAAGGCCCCGGGACAGGGGTTCCAGATACGCAGTATTTT	CASSQGPGTGVPDTQYF
NA	TRBJ2-2	TRBD1	TRBV6-5	TGTGCCAGCAAATGGGGACAGACGAACACCGGGGAGCTGTTTTTT	CASKWGQTNTGELFF
NA	TRBJ1-6	NA	TRBV9	TGTGCCAGCAGGGAGGAAAAGGGGGGGAGCTCCTATAATTCACCCCTCCACTTT	CASREEKGGSSYNSPLHF
once	TRBJ2-4	TRBD1	TRBV5-4	TGTGCCAGCAGCGTGCCTAGTCAGGGGGTAAACATTCAGTACTTC	CASSVPSQGVNIQYF
once	TRBJ1-5	TRBD1	TRBV5-8	TGTGCCAGCAGACTCAGGGGGGGCAATCAGCCCCAGCATTTT	CASRLRGGNQPQHF
NA	TRBJ1-1	NA	TRBV2	TGTGCCAGCGGGGTTAACACTGAAGCTTTCTTT	CASGVNTEAFF
NA	TRBJ2-2	TRBD2	TRBV11-1	TGTGCCAGCAGCCCTCTAGCGGGAGGTGGGGAGCTGTTTTTT	CASSPLAGGGELFF
NA	TRBJ2-1	TRBD2	TRBV7-9	TGTGCCAGCACCAATAGCGGGAGCGGTCTTAATGAGCAGTTCTTC	CASTNSGSGLNEQFF
NA	TRBJ2-7	NA	TRBV7-9	TGTGCCAGCAGCTCAAGGTTCAGGGAGTACGAGCAGTACTTC	CASSSRFREYEQYF
NA	TRBJ2-3	NA	TRBV5-1	TGCGCCAGCAGTGACAGGACAGATACGCAGTATTTT	CASSDRTDTQYF
NA	TRBJ1-1	NA	TRBV18	TGTGCCAGCTCACGGAAGGAGGACACTGAAGCTTTCTTT	CASSRKEDTEAFF
NA	TRBJ1-6	TRBD1	TRBV9	TGTGCCAGCAGCGAGCAGGGGGCATTTTCACCCCTCCACTTT	CASSEQGAFSPLHF
NA	TRBJ1-4	NA	TRBV15	TGTGCCACCAGCAGAGGTGGCGGGGAGAATGAAAAACTGTTTTTT	CATSRGGGENEKLFF
NA	TRBJ2-3	TRBD2	TRBV4-1	TGCGCCAGCAGCCAAGAGGCGCTAGCGGGAGGAGATACGCAGTATTTT	CASSQEALAGGDTQYF
once	TRBJ1-3	TRBD1	TRBV18	TGTGCCAGCTCACCATCACAGGGGATCTCTGGAAACACCATATATTTT	CASSPSQGISGNTIYF
NA	TRBJ2-2	TRBD2	TRBV10-3	TGTGCCATCAGTGACCTAGCGGGAGGGCCTTCCGGGGAGCTGTTTTTT	CAISDLAGGPSGELFF
NA	TRBJ2-7	TRBD1	TRBV4-1	TGCGCCAGCAGCCAGACGCCGGGACAGGGGATCCCCTACGAGCAGTACTTC	CASSQTPGQGIPYEQYF
NA	TRBJ2-7	NA	TRBV6-6	TGTGCCAGCAGGGTCGGGGCGGACTACGAGCAGTACTTC	CASRVGADYEQYF
NA	TRBJ2-2	NA	TRBV11-2	TGTGCCAGCAGCTTTCTTTACACCGGGGAGCTGTTTTTT	CASSFLYTGELFF
NA	TRBJ2-1	TRBD1	TRBV5-4	TGTGCCAGCGGGACAGGGGACTTATACAATGAGCAGTTCTTC	CASGTGDLYNEQFF
NA	TRBJ2-6	NA	TRBV2	TGTGCCAGCAGTGAATGGGGTCATCTCGTGTCTGGGGCCAACGTCCTGACTTTC	CASSEWGHLVSGANVLTF
NA	TRBJ2-3	NA	TRBV6-4	TGTGCCAGCAACCGACTTCTGTGGGGTACGCAGTATTTT	CASNRLLWGTQYF
NA	TRBJ2-1	NA	TRBV2	TGTGCCAGCAGGTACAATGAGCAGTTCTTC	CASRYNEQFF
NA	TRBJ2-5	NA	TRBV11-3	TGTGCCAGCAGCGAGACGGGGGGCGTAGGACAAGAGACCCAGTACTTC	CASSETGGVGQETQYF
NA	TRBJ1-1	NA	TRBV6-5	TGTGCCAGCGATCGGGGGGGATCTGAAGCTTTCTTT	CASDRGGSEAFF
NA	TRBJ2-3	TRBD1	TRBV9	TGTGCCAGCAGCCCAAGCCGGGACAGAGTTTTCACAGATACGCAGTATTTT	CASSPSRDRVFTDTQYF
NA	TRBJ2-1	TRBD1	TRBV10-3	TGTGCCATCAGTGAGCGGACAGGGGGACACAATGAGCAGTTCTTC	CAISERTGGHNEQFF
NA	TRBJ1-3	TRBD1	TRBV4-1	TGCGCCAGCAGCCGAGGACAGGGTCCTGGAAACACCATATATTTT	CASSRGQGPGNTIYF
NA	TRBJ2-3	NA	TRBV5-8	TGTGCCAGCAGCGTAAACGCAGATACGCAGTATTTT	CASSVNADTQYF
NA	TRBJ2-7	NA	TRBV6-1	TGTGCCACTCGAAGGGATCCCTACGAGCAGTACTTC	CATRRDPYEQYF
NA	TRBJ2-1	TRBD2	TRBV11-3	TGTGCCAGCAGCTTAGACCTCCTAGCGGACTTCTACAATGAGCAGTTCTTC	CASSLDLLADFYNEQFF
NA	TRBJ1-4	TRBD1	TRBV18	TGTGCCAGCTCTCCTTCCGGGACAGGGATCGAAAAACTGTTTTTT	CASSPSGTGIEKLFF
NA	TRBJ1-3	TRBD1	TRBV18	TGTGCCAGCTCACCACCGACAGGGAGGGGAAACACCATATATTTT	CASSPPTGRGNTIYF
NA	TRBJ1-4	NA	TRBV19	TGTGCCAGTAGGATGCCTCCGGAGAATGAAAAACTGTTTTTT	CASRMPPENEKLFF
NA	TRBJ2-3	NA	TRBV27	TGTGCCAGCAGTTTGAGCACAGATACGCAGTATTTT	CASSLSTDTQYF
NA	TRBJ1-4	NA	TRBV27	TGTGCCAGCAGTGCCTACCGGGGCACCACAACTAATGAAAAACTGTTTTTT	CASSAYRGTTTNEKLFF
NA	TRBJ2-3	NA	TRBV5-1	TGCGCCAGCAGCTTAGATAAAACGTCTAGCACAGATACGCAGTATTTT	CASSLDKTSSTDTQYF
once	TRBJ2-1	NA	TRBV28	TGTGCCACCGAGGGGGGGCATGAGCAGTTCTTC	CATEGGHEQFF
once	TRBJ2-3	TRBD2	TRBV30	TGTGCCTGGAGTCAAGGGACTAGCGGGCTAGGCACAGATACGCAGTATTTT	CAWSQGTSGLGTDTQYF
NA	TRBJ2-5	NA	TRBV5-1	TGCGCCAGCAGCTTGGATCCAGGGCCCCAAGAGACCCAGTACTTC	CASSLDPGPQETQYF
NA	TRBJ1-3	NA	TRBV27	TGTGCCAGCAGTGTCAGGGGATCCTCTGGAAACACCATATATTTT	CASSVRGSSGNTIYF
NA	TRBJ2-3	TRBD1	TRBV6-5	TGTGCCAGCAGTCAGGGACAGGGAAGGACAGATACGCAGTATTTT	CASSQGQGRTDTQYF
NA	TRBJ1-1	NA	TRBV10-3	TGTGCCATCAGTGGCGGGTTGGGGGGAACCGGAACTGAAGCTTTCTTT	CAISGGLGGTGTEAFF
NA	TRBJ2-1	NA	TRBV14	TGTGCCAGCAGCTTTCAGGGAATCAATGAGCAGTTCTTC	CASSFQGINEQFF
NA	TRBJ1-6	TRBD1	TRBV6-6	TGTGCCACCGCTTACGTTCAGGGGGGAGATTCACCCCTCCACTTT	CATAYVQGGDSPLHF
NA	TRBJ1-2	NA	TRBV19	TGTGCCAGTAGCCTCCAAGCCTATGGCTACACCTTC	CASSLQAYGYTF